The table lists the clone carrying this TCR beta chain with a few counts. This record belongs to a study of shared T cell receptors in the human thymus. Clones were read by immunoSEQ multiplex PCR, and TCRdb kept only the in-frame ones, dropping some. The table includes fewer than 700,000 clones, roughly 88% detected once. Separately, the same data were catalogued under a study of human thymus T cells.

Input material: thymocytes. This TCR came from a boy under two years old with a congenital heart defect.

CDR3 in DNA: TGTGCCAGCAGCCCCCCCGGGGAGGTAAACATTCAGTACTTC. It translates to CASSPPGEVNIQYF. This rearrangement joins TRBV5-6 to TRBJ2-4, with D perhaps matching TRBD2 (6 bases). CDR3 length equals 14 residues. Germline CDR1 reads SGHDT; CDR2 reads YYEEEE. V lost 4 bases and J lost 6, with 14 bases in between. Drawing the rest from reference TRBV5-6 and TRBJ2-4, the complete variable domain is DAGVTQSPTHLIKTRGQQVTLRCSPKSGHDTVSWYQQALGQGPQFIFQYYEEEERQRGNFPDRFSGHQFPNYSSELNVNALLLGDSALYLCASSPPGEVNIQYFGAGTRLSVL.